Presented here are 5 T cell receptor beta chains from one specimen sequenced in a study of PD-1 blockade in classical Hodgkin lymphoma. Brentuximab vedotin exposure varied among the patients, all of whom had relapsed after autologous stem cell transplantation. The table came from immunoSEQ multiplex PCR; TCRdb's copy has only in-frame clones and leaves some out. The data contain about 90,000 clones, 89% of them singletons. The specimen was peripheral blood mononuclear cells (PBMCs), collected before the second cycle of nivolumab. Receptor source: a human donor with classical Hodgkin lymphoma.

V is TRBV27 and J is TRBJ2-1; 7 positions agree with TRBD2. The CDR3 loop spans 15 amino acids. Unmatched junction bases numbered 9, after V lost 2 bases and J lost 8 bases. From germline, CDR1 is MNHEY and CDR2 SMNVEV (reference sequence). DNA for the CDR3: TGTGCCAGCAGTTTAACCGGACTAGTATTCGATGAGCAGTTCTTC. Protein sequence: CASSLTGLVFDEQFF.

Only one count was recorded for this clone. The gene calls are TRBV28 and TRBJ1-5, with a weak D call TRBD1 (5 bases). The CDR3 spans 15 residues. Trimming removed 6 bases at V and 6 bases at J, with 18 bases between. In germline, CDR1 is MDHEN, CDR2 SYDVKM. The CDR3, as DNA: TGTGCCAGCAGACCCTCCGGTGGGGGGAGTCAGCCCCAGCATTTT. It translates to CASRPSGGGSQPQHF.

The chain has TRBV2 and TRBJ2-5, with D unclear. V lost 3 bases to trimming and J lost 5 bases, with 4 bases between them. The CDR3 loop spans 11 amino acids. Germline V gives CDR1 SNHLY, CDR2 FYNNEI. CDR3 in amino acids: CASSDFETQYF. The CDR3 nucleotides read TGTGCCAGCAGTGATTTCGAGACCCAGTACTTC.

This rearrangement joins TRBV7-8 to TRBJ1-1; D remains unclear. The CDR3 totals 15 residues. Per germline, CDR1 SGHVS and CDR2 FQNEAQ. The V and J ends lost 7 bases and 5 bases respectively, with 20 bases between them. The DNA for the CDR3 is TGTGCCAGCACCAACGTCCGGGAGGTTGGGACTGAAGCTTTCTTT. Protein product: CASTNVREVGTEAFF. The full variable domain, its missing parts supplied by reference TRBV7-8 and TRBJ1-1, is GAGVSQSPRYKVAKRGQDVALRCDPISGHVSLFWYQQALGQGPEFLTYFQNEAQLDKSGLPSDRFFAERPEGSVSTLKIQRTQQEDSAVYLCASTNVREVGTEAFFGQGTRLTVV.

This clone has more than one count but fewer than ten. The chain carries TRBV18 and TRBJ2-1; 14 positions agree with TRBD2. V trimming: 6 bases; J trimming: 10 bases; junction bases outside the gene matches: 5. Germline V CDR1 and CDR2: KGHSH, LQKENI. This CDR3 is built from 14 residues. The CDR3 DNA sequence: TGTGCCAGCTCCCTGGGACTAGCGGGAGCGGAGCAGTTCTTC. Protein: CASSLGLAGAEQFF.